This entry concerns a single T cell receptor (beta chain). Germline V gene data show CDR1 as SQVTM and CDR2 as ANQGSEA. J was trimmed by 2 bases and V by 7 bases; bases with no gene match: 2. The CDR3 spans 12 residues. This specimen belongs to a study of blood T cell repertoires in COVID-19. Background on the study: The United States, Italy and Spain supplied acute and convalescent COVID-19 samples. PBMCs, B-cell-depleted T cells, or T cells provided the cDNA or gDNA that made up the material.

Profiling relied on immunoSEQ multiplex PCR, and the TCRdb table lists in-frame clones only, not all of them. Found here are some 35,000 clones, roughly four fifths of them singletons; the top ten hold over 3.5%. Sequencing input: peripheral blood. The sequence was obtained from a middle-aged man with acute or convalescent COVID-19. The chain employs TRBV29-1 and TRBJ1-2; 9 positions match TRBD1. The CDR3 region is CSATGGNYGYTF. In DNA, the CDR3 is TGCAGCGCCACAGGGGGCAACTATGGCTACACCTTC. The full variable domain, completed using reference TRBV29-1 and TRBJ1-2, is SAVISQKPSRDICQRGTSLTIQCQVDSQVTMMFWYRQQPGQSLTLIATANQGSEATYESGFVIDKFPISRPNLTFSTLTVSNMSPEDSSIYLCSATGGNYGYTFGSGTRLTVV.